This T cell receptor (beta chain) is from a study of long-term antiretroviral therapy in people with HIV. Trimming took 5 bases from V and 6 from J, leaving 13 bases between them. Germline loops: CDR1 SGHTA, CDR2 FQGNSA. The CDR3 runs to 13 residues. immunoSEQ v3.0 was run at survey level. Only in-frame clones appear in the TCRdb table, and some are missing; sequencing was by immunoSEQ multiplex PCR. The sample yields some 17,000 clones, around 79% seen once. The chain is built from TRBV7-2 and TRBJ1-2; D possibly corresponds to TRBD1 (6 bases). This sequence was found in a man aged 25-45 years with HIV. This specimen consisted of unsorted PBMCs, obtained at the start of antiretroviral therapy. This CDR3 is CASSLGAGHGYTF. In DNA form, the CDR3 reads TGTGCCAGCAGCCTGGGGGCAGGGCATGGCTACACCTTC.